Listed here are 8 T cell receptor beta chains from one sample, sequenced in a study of blood T cell repertoires in COVID-19. The table came from immunoSEQ multiplex PCR; TCRdb's copy has only in-frame clones and leaves some out. The top ten hold 3% to 4.5% of the sample, which has roughly 120,000 clones, 75% to 85% seen once. Sequencing was done on a sample of peripheral blood. The receptors come from a woman older than 75 with acute or convalescent COVID-19.

With regard to this clone: Just one base apart from a much larger clone, this may be a read error. The genes are TRBV3-1 (or the pseudogene TRBV3-2) and TRBJ1-4; 10 bases align to TRBD1. The length of the CDR3 is 15 residues. Germline CDR1 is LGHDT and CDR2 is YNNKEL (reference sequence). V shed 3 bases and J 5 bases; nucleotides not matched to a gene: 3. CDR3 nucleotides: TGTGCCAGCAGCCAGCCGGGACAGGGGAATGAAAAACTGTTTTTT. Translation gives CASSQPGQGNEKLFF.

This chain connects TRBV4-2 to TRBJ1-1; perhaps TRBD1 as D (6 bases). Trimming left V 1 base short and J 5 bases short, with 14 bases between. This CDR3 comprises 15 residues. Germline loops: CDR1 LGHNA, CDR2 YNFKEQ. CDR3 amino acids: CASSQVFQGWTEAFF. As DNA, the CDR3 is TGTGCCAGCAGCCAAGTCTTTCAGGGGTGGACTGAAGCTTTCTTT.

CDR3 in amino acids: CASSPSTGGRTGELFF. Written as DNA, the CDR3 is TGTGCCAGCAGCCCCTCGACAGGGGGTCGGACCGGGGAGCTGTTTTTT. The chain joins TRBV7-9 to TRBJ2-2; 9 bases are a match to TRBD1. This CDR3 is 16 amino acids long. Germline CDR1 SEHNR, CDR2 FQNEAQ (reference sequence). V shed 5 bases, J shed 5 bases, and the junction held 9 bases outside the gene matches.

This clone was observed a single time. The chain joins TRBV24-1 to TRBJ2-1; 7 bases are a match to TRBD2. The germline CDR1 and CDR2 sequences are KGHDR and SFDVKD. J was trimmed by 5 bases and V by 5 bases; bases with no gene match: 14. CDR3 length: 17 residues. CDR3 residues: CATSGTGYSGPNNEQFF. In DNA form, the CDR3 reads TGTGCCACCAGTGGTACCGGTTATAGCGGGCCCAACAATGAGCAGTTCTTC.

The CDR3 DNA reads as TGTGCCAGCAGTCCCTACAGGGGGCGCTTGGGGACCCAGTACTTC. It translates to CASSPYRGRLGTQYF. The rearrangement joins TRBV6-2 or TRBV6-3 to TRBJ2-5; 9 bases map to TRBD1. V was pared by 5 bases and J by 7 bases, with 11 bases of the junction left unmatched. The germline V gene encodes CDR1 MNHEY and CDR2 SVGEGT. CDR3 length: 15 residues.

This rearrangement joins TRBV7-6 to TRBJ2-2; D is unclear. CDR1 is SGHVS, CDR2 FNYEAQ, per germline. This CDR3 is built from 12 residues. V was cut by 6 bases and J by 1 base, with 3 bases left in between. The CDR3 here is CASRQNTGELFF. CDR3 nucleotide sequence: TGTGCCAGCAGACAGAACACCGGGGAGCTGTTTTTT. The full variable domain, completed using reference TRBV7-6 and TRBJ2-2, is GAGVSQSPRYKVTKRGQDVALRCDPISGHVSLYWYRQALGQGPEFLTYFNYEAQQDKSGLPNDRFSAERPEGSISTLTIQRTEQRDSAMYRCASRQNTGELFFGEGSRLTVL.

The chain couples TRBV2 to TRBJ2-2; D is possibly TRBD2 (6 bases). The CDR3 is made up of 15 amino acids. V shed 4 bases and J shed 2 bases, with 11 bases lying between them. Germline V gene data show CDR1 as SNHLY and CDR2 as FYNNEI. This CDR3 is CASSGGTLNTGELFF. CDR3 coding DNA: TGTGCCAGCAGTGGGGGGACTCTAAACACCGGGGAGCTGTTTTTT.

The rearrangement joins TRBV4-2 to TRBJ2-7; D perhaps matches TRBD2 (6 bases). Trimming stripped 4 bases from V and 5 bases from J, with 21 bases between. This CDR3 comprises 16 residues. Germline CDR1 reads LGHNA; CDR2 reads YNFKEQ. The CDR3 protein is CASSRASLAPVHEQYF. The CDR3 coding sequence is TGTGCCAGCAGCCGCGCCTCACTAGCCCCCGTCCACGAGCAGTACTTC.